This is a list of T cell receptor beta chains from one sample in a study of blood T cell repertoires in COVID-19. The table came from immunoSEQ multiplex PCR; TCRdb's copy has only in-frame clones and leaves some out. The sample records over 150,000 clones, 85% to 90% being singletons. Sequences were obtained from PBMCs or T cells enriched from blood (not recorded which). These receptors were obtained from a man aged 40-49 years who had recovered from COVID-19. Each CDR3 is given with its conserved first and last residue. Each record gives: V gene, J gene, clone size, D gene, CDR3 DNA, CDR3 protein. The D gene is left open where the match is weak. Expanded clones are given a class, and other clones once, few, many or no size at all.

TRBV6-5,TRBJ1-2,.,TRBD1,TGTGCCAGCAGTTGGGACAGAAACTATGGCTACACCTTC,CASSWDRNYGYTF
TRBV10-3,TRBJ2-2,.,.,TGTGCCATCAAAACCGGGACTGGCTCAACCGGGGAGCTGTTTTTT,CAIKTGTGSTGELFF
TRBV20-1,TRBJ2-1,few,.,TGCAGTGCTAGTCCCCCGGGACAATTGGTCTTC,CSASPPGQLVF
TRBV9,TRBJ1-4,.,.,TGTGCCAGCAGCCCCGAGGGGGGGCTTAATGAAAAACTGTTTTTT,CASSPEGGLNEKLFF
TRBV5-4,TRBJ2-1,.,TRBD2,TGTGCCAGCAGCTTAAAGCGGGAGGATCACAATGAGCAGTTCTTC,CASSLKREDHNEQFF
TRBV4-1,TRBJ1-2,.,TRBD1,TGCGCCAGCAGCCAACCACAGGGGGCGGATGGCTACACCTTC,CASSQPQGADGYTF
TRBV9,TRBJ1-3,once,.,TGTGCCAGCAGCGTAGGGTGGACACCTGGAAACACCATATATTTT,CASSVGWTPGNTIYF
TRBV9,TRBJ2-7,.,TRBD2,TGTGCCAGCAGCGTACTAGCGGACTCCTACGAGCAGTACTTC,CASSVLADSYEQYF
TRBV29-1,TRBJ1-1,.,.,TGCAGCGTACTCCGGTTGGGGGGGGCCCACACTGAAGCTTTCTTT,CSVLRLGGAHTEAFF
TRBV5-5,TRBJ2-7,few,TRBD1,TGTGCCAGCACCTTCGACCAGGGGGCGCTTCCACCTTTCCCCTACGAGCAGTACTTC,CASTFDQGALPPFPYEQYF
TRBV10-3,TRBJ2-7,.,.,TGTGCCATCAGTGAGGGCAGATACTACGAGCAGTACTTC,CAISEGRYYEQYF
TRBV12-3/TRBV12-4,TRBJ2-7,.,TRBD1,TGTGCCAGCGGACAGGTGAACTACGAGCAGTACTTC,CASGQVNYEQYF
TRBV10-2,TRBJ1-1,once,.,TGCGCCAGCAGTGAGTTACTGCCGAACACTGAAGCTTTCTTT,CASSELLPNTEAFF